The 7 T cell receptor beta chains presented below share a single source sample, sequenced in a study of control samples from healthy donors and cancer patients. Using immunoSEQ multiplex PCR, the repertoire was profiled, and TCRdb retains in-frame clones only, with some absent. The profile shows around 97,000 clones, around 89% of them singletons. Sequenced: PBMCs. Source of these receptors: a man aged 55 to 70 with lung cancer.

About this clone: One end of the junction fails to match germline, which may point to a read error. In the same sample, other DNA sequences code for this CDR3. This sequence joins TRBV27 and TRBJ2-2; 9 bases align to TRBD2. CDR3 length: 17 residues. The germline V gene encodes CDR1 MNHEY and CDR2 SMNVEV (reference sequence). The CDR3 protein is CARSSQTRGGRTGELFF. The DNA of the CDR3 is TGTGCCCGCAGTTCACAAACGCGGGGGGGCCGGACCGGGGAGCTGTTTTTT.

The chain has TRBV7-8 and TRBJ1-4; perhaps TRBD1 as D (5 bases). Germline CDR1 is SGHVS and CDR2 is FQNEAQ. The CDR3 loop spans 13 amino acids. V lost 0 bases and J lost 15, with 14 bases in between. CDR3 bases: TGTGCCAGCAGCTTAGCGGGAGGGACTAAAATGTTTTTT. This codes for CASSLAGGTKMFF.

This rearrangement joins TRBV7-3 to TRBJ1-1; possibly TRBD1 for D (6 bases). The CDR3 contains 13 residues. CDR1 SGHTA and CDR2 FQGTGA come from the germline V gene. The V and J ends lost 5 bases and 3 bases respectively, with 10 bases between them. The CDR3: CASSPGVDTEAFF. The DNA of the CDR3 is TGTGCCAGCAGCCCAGGGGTAGACACTGAAGCTTTCTTT. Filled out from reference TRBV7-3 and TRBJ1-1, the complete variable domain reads GAGVSQTPSNKVTEKGKYVELRCDPISGHTALYWYRQSLGQGPEFLIYFQGTGAADDSGLPNDRFFAVRPEGSVSTLKIQRTERGDSAVYLCASSPGVDTEAFFGQGTRLTVV.

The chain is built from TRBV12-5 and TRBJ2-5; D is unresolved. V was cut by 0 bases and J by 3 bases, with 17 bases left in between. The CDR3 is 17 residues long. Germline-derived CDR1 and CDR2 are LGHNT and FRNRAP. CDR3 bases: TGTGCTAGTGGTTTGGTACGTGACGGCACTTTTAAAGAGACCCAGTACTTC. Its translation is CASGLVRDGTFKETQYF.

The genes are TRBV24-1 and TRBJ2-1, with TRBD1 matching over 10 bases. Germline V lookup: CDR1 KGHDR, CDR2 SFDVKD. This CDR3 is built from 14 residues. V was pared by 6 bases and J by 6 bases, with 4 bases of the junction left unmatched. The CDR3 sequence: CATSPGTGVNEQFF. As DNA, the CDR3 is TGTGCCACCAGTCCCGGGACAGGGGTCAATGAGCAGTTCTTC.

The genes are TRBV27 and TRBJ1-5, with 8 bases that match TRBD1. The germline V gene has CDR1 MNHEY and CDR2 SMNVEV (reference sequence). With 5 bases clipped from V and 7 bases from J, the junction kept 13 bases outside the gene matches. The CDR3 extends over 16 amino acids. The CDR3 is CASSPRQGASRQPQHF. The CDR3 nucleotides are TGTGCCAGCAGTCCTCGCCAGGGGGCGTCTAGACAGCCCCAGCATTTT.

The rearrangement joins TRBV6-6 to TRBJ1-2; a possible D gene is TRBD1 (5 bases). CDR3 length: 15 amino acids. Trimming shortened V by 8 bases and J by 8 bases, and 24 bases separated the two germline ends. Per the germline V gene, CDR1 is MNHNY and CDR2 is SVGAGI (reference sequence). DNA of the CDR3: TGTGCCAGCGGCAAGTTGTGGGACTTGAGGAAGGGCTACACCTTC. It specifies CASGKLWDLRKGYTF.